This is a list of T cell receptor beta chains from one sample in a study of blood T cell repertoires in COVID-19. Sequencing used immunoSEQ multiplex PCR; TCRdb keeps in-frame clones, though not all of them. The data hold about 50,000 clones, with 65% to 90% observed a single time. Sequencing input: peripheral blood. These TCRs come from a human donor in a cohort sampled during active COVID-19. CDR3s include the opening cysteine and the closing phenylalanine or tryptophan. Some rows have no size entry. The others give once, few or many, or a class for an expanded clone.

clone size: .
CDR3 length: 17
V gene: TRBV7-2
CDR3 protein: CASSLGTSGRVGETQYF

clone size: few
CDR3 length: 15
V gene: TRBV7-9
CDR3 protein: CASSLRGQGGNTIYF

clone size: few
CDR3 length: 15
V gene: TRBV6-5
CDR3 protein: CASVPPGLNTGELFF

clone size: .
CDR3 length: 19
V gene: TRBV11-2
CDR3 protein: CASSPPVPTAIGFNEKLFF

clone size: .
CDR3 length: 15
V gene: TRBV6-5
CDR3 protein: CASSPLAGVGNEQFF

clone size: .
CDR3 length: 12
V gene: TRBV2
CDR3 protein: CASSEGAQPQHF

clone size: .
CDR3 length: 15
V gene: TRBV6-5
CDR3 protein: CASRGPGLSNQPQHF

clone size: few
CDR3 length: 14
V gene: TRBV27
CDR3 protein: CASSPRTSGYEQYF

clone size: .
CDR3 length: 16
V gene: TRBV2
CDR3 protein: CASSEEASGAYNEQFF

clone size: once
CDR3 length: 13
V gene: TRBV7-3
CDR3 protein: CASSFSTSSEQFF

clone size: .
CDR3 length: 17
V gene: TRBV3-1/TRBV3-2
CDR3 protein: CASSQDRSGQGNNEQFF

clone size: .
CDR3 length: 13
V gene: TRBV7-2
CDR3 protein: CASSARGTDTQYF

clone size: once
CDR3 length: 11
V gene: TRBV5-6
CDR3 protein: CASSLINTQYF

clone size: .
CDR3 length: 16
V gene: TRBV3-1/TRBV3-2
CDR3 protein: CASSQRTSGRTGELFF

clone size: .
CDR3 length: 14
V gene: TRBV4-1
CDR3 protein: CASSQVAGQGKAFF

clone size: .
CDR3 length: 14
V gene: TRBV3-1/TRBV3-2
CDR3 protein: CASSQDPGVAEQYF

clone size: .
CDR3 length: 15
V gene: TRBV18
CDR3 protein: CASSRPSSGIVEQFF

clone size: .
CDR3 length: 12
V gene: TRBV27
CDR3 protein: CASNTGSDTQYF

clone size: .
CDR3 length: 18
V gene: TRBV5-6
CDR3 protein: CASSRRDRLVGDNQPQHF

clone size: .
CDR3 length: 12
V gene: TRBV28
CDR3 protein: CASGAGGDEQYF

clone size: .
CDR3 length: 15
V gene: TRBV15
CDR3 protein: CATSYRDRGTDTQYF

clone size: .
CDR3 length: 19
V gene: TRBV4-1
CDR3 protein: CASSQERPVFGRGEDTQYF

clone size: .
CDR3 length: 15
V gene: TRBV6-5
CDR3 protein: CASSTSGTLHNEQFF

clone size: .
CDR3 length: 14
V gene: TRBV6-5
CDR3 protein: CASNQLAGVREQYF

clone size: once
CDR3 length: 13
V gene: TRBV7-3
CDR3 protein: CASSTSVTDTQYF

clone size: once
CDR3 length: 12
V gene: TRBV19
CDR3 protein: CARDDRNYGYTF

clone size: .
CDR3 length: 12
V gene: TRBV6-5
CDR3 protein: CASSGSNYGYTF

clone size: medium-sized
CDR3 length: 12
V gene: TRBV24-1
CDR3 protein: CATGSSTDTQYF

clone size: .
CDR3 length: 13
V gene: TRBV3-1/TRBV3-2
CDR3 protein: CASSLTGDTEAFF

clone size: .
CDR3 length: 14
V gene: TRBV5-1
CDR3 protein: CASSTGQGADTQYF

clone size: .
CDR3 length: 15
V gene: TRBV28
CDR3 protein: CASSAPLANSYEQYF

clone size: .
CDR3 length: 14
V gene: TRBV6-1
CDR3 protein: CASSETLSGNTIYF

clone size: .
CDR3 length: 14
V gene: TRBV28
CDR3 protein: CASSPGTGASEQYF

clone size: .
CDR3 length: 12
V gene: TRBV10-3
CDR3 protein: CAISGGNNEQFF

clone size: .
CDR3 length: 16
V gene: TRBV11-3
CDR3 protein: CASSLTGSRNTGELFF